The 5 T cell receptor beta chains below all came from one sample that was sequenced in a study of T-cell memory formation after mild COVID-19. TCRdb called the 5' RACE reads again in MiXCR, with one record for every CDR3 protein. The data contain 250,000 or so distinct CDR3 sequences, roughly 9.4% of them singletons. Sequencing was done on a sample of PBMCs or a T cell subset sorted from them (not recorded which). The receptors derive from a man aged 18 to 30 who had mild COVID-19 (a few samples of this study predate the infection). Cell type and time point are not known.

This chain connects TRBV5-1 to TRBJ2-1; D might be TRBD2 (7 bases). V was pared by 4 bases and J by 3 bases, with 23 bases between. The CDR3 sequence is 18 residues long. CDR1 and CDR2 from the germline V gene are SGHRS and YFSETQ. The CDR3, as DNA: TGCGCCAGCAGCGGAGGGGGGGCTCGAGGGGCTAACTACAATGAGCAGTTCTTC. It codes for CASSGGGARGANYNEQFF.

V usage is TRBV4-1 and J usage is TRBJ2-7; D is ambiguous. Germline CDR1 reads MGHRA; CDR2 reads YSYEKL. The CDR3 has 13 amino acids. The V and J ends lost 1 base and 5 bases respectively, with 9 bases between them. The CDR3 protein is CASSQVVTNEQYF. CDR3 coding DNA: TGCGCCAGCAGCCAAGTGGTAACAAACGAGCAGTACTTC.

The chain uses TRBV12-3 or TRBV12-4 and TRBJ2-7, with 9 bases lining up with TRBD1. V trimming: 5 bases; J trimming: 6 bases; junction bases outside the gene matches: 11. CDR3 length: 15 residues. The CDR3 DNA reads as TGTGCCAGCAGTCCCGGACAGGGGTCTTCTCTCGAGCAGTACTTC. Its translation is CASSPGQGSSLEQYF.

This clonotype was counted many times. The chain joins TRBV5-1 to TRBJ2-3; no firm D call. The CDR3 has 13 amino acids. The V and J ends lost 3 bases and 2 bases respectively, with 7 bases between them. Germline CDR1 and CDR2: SGHRS and YFSETQ. This CDR3 reads CASSSEITDTQYF. The CDR3, as DNA: TGCGCCAGCAGCTCCGAAATCACAGATACGCAGTATTTT.

The table lists this clonotype with many counts. The chain is built from TRBV28 and TRBJ2-5; D is possibly TRBD2 (5 bases). The germline gives CDR1 MDHEN, CDR2 SYDVKM. CDR3 length equals 12 residues. The V gene lost 6 bases and the J gene lost 5 bases, with 10 bases spanning the gap. In DNA, the CDR3 is TGTGCCAGCAGGAGAGGGTGGGAGACCCAGTACTTC. It translates to CASRRGWETQYF.